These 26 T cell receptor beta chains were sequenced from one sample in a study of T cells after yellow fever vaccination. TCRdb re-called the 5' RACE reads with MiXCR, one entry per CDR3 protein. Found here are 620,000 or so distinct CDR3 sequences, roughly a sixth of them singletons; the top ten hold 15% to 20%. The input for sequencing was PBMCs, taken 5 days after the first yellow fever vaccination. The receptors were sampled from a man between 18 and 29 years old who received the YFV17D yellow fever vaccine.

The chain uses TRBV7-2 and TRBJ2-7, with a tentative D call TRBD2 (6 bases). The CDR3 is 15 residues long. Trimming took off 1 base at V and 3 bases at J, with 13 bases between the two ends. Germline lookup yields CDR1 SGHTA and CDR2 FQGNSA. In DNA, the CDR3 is TGTGCCAGCAGCTTAGGGTACGGGGGAGACTACGAGCAGTACTTC. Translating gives CASSLGYGGDYEQYF.

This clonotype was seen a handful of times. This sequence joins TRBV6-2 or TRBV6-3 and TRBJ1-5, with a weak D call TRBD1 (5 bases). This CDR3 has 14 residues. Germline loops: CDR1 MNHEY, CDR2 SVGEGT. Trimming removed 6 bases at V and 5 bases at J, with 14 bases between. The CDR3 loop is CASSPGTTHQPQHF. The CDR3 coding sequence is TGTGCCAGCAGCCCCGGGACTACACATCAGCCCCAGCATTTT.

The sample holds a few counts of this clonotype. The CDR3 DNA reads TGTGCCACCAGTGACTCGGTGGCAGGGATGTACAATGAGCAGTTCTTC. The encoded protein is CATSDSVAGMYNEQFF. The chain uses TRBV24-1 and TRBJ2-1; D may be TRBD1 (5 bases). CDR1 KGHDR and CDR2 SFDVKD come from the germline V gene. Deletions cut 4 bases from V and 4 bases from J, with 16 bases between. The CDR3 contains 16 residues.

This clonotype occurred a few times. The CDR3 sequence is CASSVKNLSNQPQHF. The CDR3 DNA sequence: TGTGCCAGCAGCGTGAAGAATCTAAGCAATCAGCCCCAGCATTTT. This sequence joins TRBV7-9 and TRBJ1-5; no clear D. There are 15 residues in the CDR3. Germline CDR1 reads SEHNR; CDR2 reads FQNEAQ (reference sequence). Trimming took 5 bases from V and 1 from J, leaving 12 bases between them.

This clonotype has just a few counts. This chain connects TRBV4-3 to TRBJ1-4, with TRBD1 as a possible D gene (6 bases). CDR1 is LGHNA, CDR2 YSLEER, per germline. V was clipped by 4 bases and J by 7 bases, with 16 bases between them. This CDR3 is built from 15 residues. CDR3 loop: CASSPEGGRGEKLFF. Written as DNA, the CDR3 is TGCGCCAGCAGCCCTGAAGGGGGACGGGGTGAAAAACTGTTTTTT.

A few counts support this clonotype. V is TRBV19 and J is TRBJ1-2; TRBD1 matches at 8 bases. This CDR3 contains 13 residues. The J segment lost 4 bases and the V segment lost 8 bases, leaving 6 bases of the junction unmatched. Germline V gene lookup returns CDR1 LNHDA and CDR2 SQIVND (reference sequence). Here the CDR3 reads CASGVGTGYGYTF. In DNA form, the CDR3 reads TGTGCCAGTGGAGTTGGGACAGGCTATGGCTACACCTTC. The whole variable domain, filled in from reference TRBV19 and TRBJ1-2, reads DGGITQSPKYLFRKEGQNVTLSCEQNLNHDAMYWYRQDPGQGLRLIYYSQIVNDFQKGDIAEGYSVSREKKESFPLTVTSAQKNPTAFYLCASGVGTGYGYTFGSGTRLTVV.

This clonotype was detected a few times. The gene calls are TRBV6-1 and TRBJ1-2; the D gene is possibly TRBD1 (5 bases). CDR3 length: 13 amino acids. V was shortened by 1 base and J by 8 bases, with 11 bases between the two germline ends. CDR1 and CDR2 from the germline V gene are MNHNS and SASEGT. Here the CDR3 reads CASSEGDQWGYTF. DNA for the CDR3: TGTGCCAGCAGTGAAGGGGACCAATGGGGCTACACCTTC.

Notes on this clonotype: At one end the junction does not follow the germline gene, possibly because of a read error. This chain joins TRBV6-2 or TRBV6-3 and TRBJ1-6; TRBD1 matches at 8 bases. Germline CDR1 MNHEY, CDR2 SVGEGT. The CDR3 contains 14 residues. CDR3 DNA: TGTGCCAGCAGTGCCGACAGGGGTAATTCATCCCTCCACTTT. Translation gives CASSADRGNSSLHF.

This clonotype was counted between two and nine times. The CDR3 reads CASSYGQYSNQPQHF. In DNA form, the CDR3 reads TGTGCCAGCAGTTACGGACAGTATAGCAATCAGCCCCAGCATTTT. The chain joins TRBV6-5 to TRBJ1-5, with D tentatively TRBD1 (6 bases). Germline V gene sequence: CDR1 MNHEY, CDR2 SVGAGI. The CDR3 is 15 residues long. V was cut by 2 bases and J by 0 bases, with 8 bases left in between.

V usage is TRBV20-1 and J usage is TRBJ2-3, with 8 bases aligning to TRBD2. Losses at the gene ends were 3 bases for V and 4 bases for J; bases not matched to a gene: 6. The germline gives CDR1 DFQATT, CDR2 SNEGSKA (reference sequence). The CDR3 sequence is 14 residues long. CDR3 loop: CSASAASGSDTQYF. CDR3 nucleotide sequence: TGCAGTGCTAGCGCGGCTAGCGGGTCAGATACGCAGTATTTT.

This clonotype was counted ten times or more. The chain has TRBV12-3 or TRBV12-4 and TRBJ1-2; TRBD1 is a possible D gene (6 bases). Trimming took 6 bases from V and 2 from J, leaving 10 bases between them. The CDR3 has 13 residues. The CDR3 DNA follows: TGTGCCAGCAGCACTGGACAGAACTATGGCTACACCTTC. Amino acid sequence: CASSTGQNYGYTF.

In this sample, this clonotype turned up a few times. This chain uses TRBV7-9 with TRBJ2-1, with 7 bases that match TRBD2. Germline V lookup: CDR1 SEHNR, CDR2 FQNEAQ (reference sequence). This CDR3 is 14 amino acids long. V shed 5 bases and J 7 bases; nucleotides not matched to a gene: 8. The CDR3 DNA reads TGTGCCAGCAGCCACGGGGGGTCTGGGAATGAGCAGTTCTTC. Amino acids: CASSHGGSGNEQFF.

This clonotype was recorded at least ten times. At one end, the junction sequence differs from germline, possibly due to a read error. CDR3 protein: CASSDTGELFF. The CDR3 DNA is TGTGCCAGCTCAGACACCGGGGAGCTGTTTTTT. This chain uses TRBV5-1 with TRBJ2-2; D is undetermined. This CDR3 has 11 amino acids. Looked up from germline, CDR1 is SGHRS and CDR2 is YFSETQ.

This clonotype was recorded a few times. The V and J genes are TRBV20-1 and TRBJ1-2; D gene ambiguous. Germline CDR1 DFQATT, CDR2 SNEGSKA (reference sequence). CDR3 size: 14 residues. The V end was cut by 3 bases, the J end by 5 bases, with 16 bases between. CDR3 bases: TGCAGTGCTAGCCCCCACCCGTTCGCTTATGGCTACACCTTC. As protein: CSASPHPFAYGYTF.

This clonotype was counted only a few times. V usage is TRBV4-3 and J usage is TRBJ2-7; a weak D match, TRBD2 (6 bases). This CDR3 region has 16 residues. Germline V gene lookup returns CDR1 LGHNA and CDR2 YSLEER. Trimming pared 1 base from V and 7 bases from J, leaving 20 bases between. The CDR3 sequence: CASSQVRLAADMEQYF. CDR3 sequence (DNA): TGCGCCAGCAGCCAAGTGAGATTAGCGGCGGATATGGAGCAGTACTTC.

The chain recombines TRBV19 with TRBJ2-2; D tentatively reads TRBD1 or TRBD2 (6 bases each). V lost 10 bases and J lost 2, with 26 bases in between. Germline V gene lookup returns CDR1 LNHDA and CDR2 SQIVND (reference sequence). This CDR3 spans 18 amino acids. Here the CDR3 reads CATITPHDGGHNTGELFF. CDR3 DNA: TGTGCCACCATAACACCCCACGACGGGGGACACAACACCGGGGAGCTGTTTTTT.

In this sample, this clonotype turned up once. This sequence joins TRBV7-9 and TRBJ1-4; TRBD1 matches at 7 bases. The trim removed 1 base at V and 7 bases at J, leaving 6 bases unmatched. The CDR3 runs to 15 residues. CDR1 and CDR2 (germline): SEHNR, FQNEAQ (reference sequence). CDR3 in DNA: TGTGCCAGCAGCTTAGAGACAGGGCCCGGTGAAAAACTGTTTTTT. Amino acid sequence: CASSLETGPGEKLFF.

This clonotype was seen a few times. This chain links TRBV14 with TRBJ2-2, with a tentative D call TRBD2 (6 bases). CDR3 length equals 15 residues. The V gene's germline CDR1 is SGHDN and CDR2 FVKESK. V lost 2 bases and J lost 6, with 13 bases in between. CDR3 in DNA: TGTGCCAGCAGCCAATGGCGGGGTGGAGCCGGGGAGCTGTTTTTT. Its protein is CASSQWRGGAGELFF.

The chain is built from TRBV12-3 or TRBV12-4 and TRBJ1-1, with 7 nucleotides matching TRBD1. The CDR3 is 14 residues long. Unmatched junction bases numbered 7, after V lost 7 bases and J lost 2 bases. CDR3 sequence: CASTVDRANTEAFF. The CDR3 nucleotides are TGTGCCAGCACCGTCGACAGGGCAAACACTGAAGCTTTCTTT.

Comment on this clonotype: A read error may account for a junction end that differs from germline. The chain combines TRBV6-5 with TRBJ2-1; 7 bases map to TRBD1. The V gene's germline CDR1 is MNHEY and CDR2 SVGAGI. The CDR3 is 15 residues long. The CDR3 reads CSSSSGTDSYNEQFF. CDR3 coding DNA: TGCTCCAGCAGTTCCGGGACAGATTCCTACAATGAGCAGTTCTTC.

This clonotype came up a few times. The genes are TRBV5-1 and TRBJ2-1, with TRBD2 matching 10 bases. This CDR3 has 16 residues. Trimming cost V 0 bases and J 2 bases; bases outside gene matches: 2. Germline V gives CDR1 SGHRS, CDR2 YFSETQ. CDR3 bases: TGCGCCAGCAGCTTGGGAGCGGGGGGGGCCTACAATGAGCAGTTCTTC. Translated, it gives CASSLGAGGAYNEQFF.

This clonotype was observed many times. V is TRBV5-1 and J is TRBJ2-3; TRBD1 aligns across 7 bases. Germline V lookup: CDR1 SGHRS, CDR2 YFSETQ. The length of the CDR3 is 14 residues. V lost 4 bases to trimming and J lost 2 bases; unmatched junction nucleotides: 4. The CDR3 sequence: CASSRGQITDTQYF. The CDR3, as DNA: TGCGCCAGCAGCCGGGGACAGATCACAGATACGCAGTATTTT.

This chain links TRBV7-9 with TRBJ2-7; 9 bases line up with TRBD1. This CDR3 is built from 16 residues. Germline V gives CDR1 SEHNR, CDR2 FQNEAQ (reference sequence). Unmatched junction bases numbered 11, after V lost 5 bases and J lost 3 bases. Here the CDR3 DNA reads TGTGCCAGCAGCCCACCGGGACAGGGACATTTCTACGAGCAGTACGTC. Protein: CASSPPGQGHFYEQYV.

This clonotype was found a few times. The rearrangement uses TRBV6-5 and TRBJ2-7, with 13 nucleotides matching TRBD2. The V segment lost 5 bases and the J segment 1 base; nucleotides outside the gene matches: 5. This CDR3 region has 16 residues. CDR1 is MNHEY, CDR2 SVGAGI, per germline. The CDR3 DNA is TGTGCCAGCAGTCCCGGGACTAGCGGGGTATCCTACGAGCAGTACTTC. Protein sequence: CASSPGTSGVSYEQYF.

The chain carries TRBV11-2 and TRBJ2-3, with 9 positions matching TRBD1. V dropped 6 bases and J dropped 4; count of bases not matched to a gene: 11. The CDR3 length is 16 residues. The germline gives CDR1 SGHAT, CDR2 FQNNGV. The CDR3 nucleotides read TGTGCCAGCAGTAACGGACGGGACAGGGCCCCAGATACGCAGTATTTT. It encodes CASSNGRDRAPDTQYF.

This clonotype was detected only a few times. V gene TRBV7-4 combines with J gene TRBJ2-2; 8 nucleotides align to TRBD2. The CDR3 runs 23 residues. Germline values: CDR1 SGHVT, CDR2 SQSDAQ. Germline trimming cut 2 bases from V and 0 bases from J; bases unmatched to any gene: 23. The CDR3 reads CASSLFSPWRGAENPANTGELFF. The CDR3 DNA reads TGTGCCAGCAGCTTATTCTCCCCTTGGCGGGGGGCCGAAAACCCAGCGAACACCGGGGAGCTGTTTTTT. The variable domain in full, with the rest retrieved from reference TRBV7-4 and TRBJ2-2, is GAGVSQSPRYKVAKRGRDVALRCDSISGHVTLYWYRQTLGQGSEVLTYSQSDAQRDKSGRPSGRFSAERPERSVSTLKIQRTEQGDSAVYLCASSLFSPWRGAENPANTGELFFGEGSRLTVL.